This TCR beta chain comes out of a study of identical twins. TCRdb re-called the 5' RACE reads through MiXCR, storing one row per CDR3 protein. The sample lists hundreds of thousands of distinct CDR3 sequences, 18% seen once, with roughly 14% in the top ten. This CDR3 has 15 amino acids. V was clipped by 2 bases and J by 3 bases; unmatched bases: 5. Germline V gene lookup returns CDR1 MNHEY and CDR2 SVGAGI. This clonotype occurred a few times. The same specimen was also included in a second study, on T cells expressing NK-cell markers. In that study: HCMV specificity of expanded NKG2C+ T cell clones remained unclear.

The chain has TRBV6-5 and TRBJ2-7, with 9 bases fitting TRBD1. What was sequenced was PBMCs. The receptor was derived from a woman under 30 in good health. CDR3 loop: CASSYGQGRNYEQYF. Here the CDR3 DNA reads TGTGCCAGCAGTTACGGACAGGGGCGAAACTACGAGCAGTACTTC.